The 7 T cell receptor beta chains listed next were all sequenced from one sample in a study of PD-1 blockade in classical Hodgkin lymphoma. Libraries were prepared by immunoSEQ multiplex PCR; TCRdb keeps only in-frame clonotypes and omits some of them. The top ten hold 15% to 20% of the sample, which has more than 95,000 clones, roughly 90% seen once. Time point described: cycle 4 day 1 (C4D1), after more than 5 weeks of nivolumab. Every patient experienced relapse after autologous stem cell transplantation, and brentuximab vedotin exposure varied. Source: peripheral blood mononuclear cells (PBMCs), taken before the fourth cycle of nivolumab. These receptors all stem from a human donor with classical Hodgkin lymphoma.

V is TRBV7-9 and J is TRBJ2-7, with 12 bases aligning to TRBD2. The CDR3 is made up of 16 amino acids. Germline lookup yields CDR1 SEHNR and CDR2 FQNEAQ (reference sequence). Unmatched junction bases numbered 3, after V lost 3 bases and J lost 0 bases. In nucleotides, the CDR3 is TGTGCCAGCAGCTTTGCGACTAGCGGGAGCTCCTACGAGCAGTACTTC. Translation: CASSFATSGSSYEQYF.

In DNA, the CDR3 is TGTGCCAGCTCACCGACTATGAATCAGCCCCAGCATTTT. Translated: CASSPTMNQPQHF. V usage is TRBV18 and J usage is TRBJ1-5; D unresolved. Germline-derived CDR1 and CDR2 are KGHSH and LQKENI. Trimming pared 3 bases from V and 4 bases from J, leaving 7 bases between. The CDR3 is 13 residues long. Variable domain in full (rest from reference TRBV18 and TRBJ1-5): NAGVMQNPRHLVRRRGQEARLRCSPMKGHSHVYWYRQLPEEGLKFMVYLQKENIIDESGMPKERFSAEFPKEGPSILRIQQVVRGDSAAYFCASSPTMNQPQHFGDGTRLSIL.

The CDR3 reads CASSSRTSGSYEQYF. Here the CDR3 DNA reads TGTGCCAGTAGTAGTAGAACTAGCGGGAGCTACGAGCAGTACTTC. J is TRBJ2-7 and V is TRBV19, with 11 nucleotides matching TRBD2. CDR3 length equals 15 residues. Germline CDR1 and CDR2: LNHDA and SQIVND (reference sequence). J gave up 3 bases and V 4 bases, and 5 bases lay outside the gene matches.

The rearrangement links TRBV6-4 to TRBJ1-1; D is ambiguous. The CDR3 extends over 15 amino acids. V gave up 5 bases and J gave up 8 bases, with 21 bases separating them. Germline V gene lookup returns CDR1 MRHNA and CDR2 SNTAGT. The CDR3 DNA reads TGTGCCAGCAGTCCCGGCGGGCCTCATTTAGGGGAAGCTTTCTTT. It yields the protein CASSPGGPHLGEAFF.

Of note for this clone: The junction departs from germline at one end; a sequencing error may be responsible. J is TRBJ1-1 and V is TRBV20-1, with a possible D match to TRBD1 (5 bases). The germline V gene has CDR1 DFQATT and CDR2 SNEGSKA (reference sequence). The CDR3 consists of 11 residues. The CDR3 loop is CSAAGNAEAFF. The CDR3 DNA is TGCAGTGCGGCAGGGAACGCTGAAGCTTTCTTT.

The chain combines TRBV29-1 with TRBJ1-1; D remains ambiguous. The length of the CDR3 is 13 residues. Trimming took off 5 bases at V and 8 bases at J, with 18 bases between the two ends. Germline V lookup: CDR1 SQVTM, CDR2 ANQGSEA. As DNA, the CDR3 is TGCAGCGTTTCGTCCGCTGGTTCTTCCGAAGCTTTCTTT. This translates into CSVSSAGSSEAFF.

The chain uses TRBV12-5 and TRBJ1-3, with TRBD1 identical over 7 bases. Looked up from germline, CDR1 is LGHNT and CDR2 is FRNRAP. The CDR3 spans 15 residues. Unmatched junction bases numbered 6, after V lost 4 bases and J lost 3 bases. For the CDR3, the DNA is TGTGCTAGTGGTTCCGTACGGACAGGTGGAAACACCATATATTTT. This encodes CASGSVRTGGNTIYF.